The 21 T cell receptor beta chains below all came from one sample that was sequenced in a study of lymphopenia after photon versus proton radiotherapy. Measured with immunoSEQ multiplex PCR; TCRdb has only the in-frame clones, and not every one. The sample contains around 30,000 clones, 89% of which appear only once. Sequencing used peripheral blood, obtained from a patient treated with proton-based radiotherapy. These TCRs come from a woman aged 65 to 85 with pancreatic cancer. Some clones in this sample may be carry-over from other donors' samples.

This CDR3 reads CASSEWGNTEAFF. The CDR3 DNA is TGTGCCAGCAGTGAATGGGGAAACACTGAAGCTTTCTTT. This chain joins TRBV6-1 and TRBJ1-1, with D uncertain. Trimming shortened V by 2 bases and J by 2 bases, and 6 bases separated the two germline ends. The CDR3 has 13 residues. In germline, CDR1 is MNHNS, CDR2 SASEGT.

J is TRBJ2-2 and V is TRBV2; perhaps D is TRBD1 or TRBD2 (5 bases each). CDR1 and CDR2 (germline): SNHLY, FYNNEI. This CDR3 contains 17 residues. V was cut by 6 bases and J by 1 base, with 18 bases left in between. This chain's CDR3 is CASSALGTQGNTGELFF. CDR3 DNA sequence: TGTGCCAGCAGCGCCCTCGGGACCCAAGGGAACACCGGGGAGCTGTTTTTT.

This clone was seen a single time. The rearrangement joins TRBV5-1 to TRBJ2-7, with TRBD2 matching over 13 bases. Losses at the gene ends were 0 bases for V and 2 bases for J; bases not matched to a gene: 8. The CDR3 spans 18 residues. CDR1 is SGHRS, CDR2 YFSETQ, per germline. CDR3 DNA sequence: TGCGCCAGCAGCTTGGGTGGACTAGCGGGAGATGGGGCCTACGAGCAGTACTTC. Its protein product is CASSLGGLAGDGAYEQYF.

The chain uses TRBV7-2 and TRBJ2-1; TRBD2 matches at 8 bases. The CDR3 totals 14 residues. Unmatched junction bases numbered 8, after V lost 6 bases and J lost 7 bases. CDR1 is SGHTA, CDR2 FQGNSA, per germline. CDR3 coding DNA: TGTGCCAGCAGTTCCGGGACTAGTCAGAATGAGCAGTTCTTC. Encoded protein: CASSSGTSQNEQFF.

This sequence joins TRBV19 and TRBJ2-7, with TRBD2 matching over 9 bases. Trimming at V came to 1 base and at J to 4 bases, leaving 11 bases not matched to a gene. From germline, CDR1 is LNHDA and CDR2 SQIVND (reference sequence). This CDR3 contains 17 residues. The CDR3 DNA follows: TGTGCCAGTAGTATAGTGGCAGCGGGAGGCCAAGGGTACGAGCAGTACTTC. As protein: CASSIVAAGGQGYEQYF.

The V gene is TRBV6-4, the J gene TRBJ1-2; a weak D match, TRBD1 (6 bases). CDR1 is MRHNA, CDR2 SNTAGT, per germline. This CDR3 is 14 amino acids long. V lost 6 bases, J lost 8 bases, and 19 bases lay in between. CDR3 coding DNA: TGTGCCAGCAGCGAACAGGGTTTTCACGAAGGCTACACCTTC. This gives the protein CASSEQGFHEGYTF.

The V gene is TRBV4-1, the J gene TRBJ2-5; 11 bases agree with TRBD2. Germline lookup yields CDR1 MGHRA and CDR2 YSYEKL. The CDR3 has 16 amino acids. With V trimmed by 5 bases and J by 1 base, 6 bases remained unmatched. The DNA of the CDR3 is TGCGCCAGCAGCAGCGGGACTAGCGGTGTCCAAGAGACCCAGTACTTC. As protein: CASSSGTSGVQETQYF.

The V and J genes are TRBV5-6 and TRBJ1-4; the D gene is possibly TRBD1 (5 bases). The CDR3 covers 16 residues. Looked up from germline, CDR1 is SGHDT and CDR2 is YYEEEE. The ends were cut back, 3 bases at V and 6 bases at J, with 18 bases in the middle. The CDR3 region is CASSSTMGEFDEKLFF. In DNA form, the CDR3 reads TGTGCCAGCAGCTCAACCATGGGGGAATTTGATGAAAAACTGTTTTTT.

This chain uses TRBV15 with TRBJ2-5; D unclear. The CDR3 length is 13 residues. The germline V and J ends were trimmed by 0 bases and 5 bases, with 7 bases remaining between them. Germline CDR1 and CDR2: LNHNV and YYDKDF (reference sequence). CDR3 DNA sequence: TGTGCCACCAGCAGAGATCTGGGGGAGACCCAGTACTTC. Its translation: CATSRDLGETQYF.

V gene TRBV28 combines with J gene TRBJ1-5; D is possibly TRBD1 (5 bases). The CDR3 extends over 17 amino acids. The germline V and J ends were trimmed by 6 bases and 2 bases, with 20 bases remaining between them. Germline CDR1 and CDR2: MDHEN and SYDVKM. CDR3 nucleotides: TGTGCCAGCAGCTTAACTTCGGGGGGTCGCGGCAATCAGCCCCAGCATTTT. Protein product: CASSLTSGGRGNQPQHF.

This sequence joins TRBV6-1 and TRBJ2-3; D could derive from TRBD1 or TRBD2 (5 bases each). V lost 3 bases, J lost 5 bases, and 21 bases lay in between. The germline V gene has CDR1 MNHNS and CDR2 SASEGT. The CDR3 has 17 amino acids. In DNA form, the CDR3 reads TGTGCCAGCAGTGACGGCTCAGGGACGGCTGACAGAGATACGCAGTATTTT. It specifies CASSDGSGTADRDTQYF.

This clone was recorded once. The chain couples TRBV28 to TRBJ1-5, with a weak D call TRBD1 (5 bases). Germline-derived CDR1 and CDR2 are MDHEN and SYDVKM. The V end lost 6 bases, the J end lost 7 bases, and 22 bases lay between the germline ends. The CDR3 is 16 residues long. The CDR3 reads CASSQGRRAARQPQHF. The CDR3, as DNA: TGTGCCAGCAGCCAGGGACGCAGGGCTGCCCGGCAGCCCCAGCATTTT. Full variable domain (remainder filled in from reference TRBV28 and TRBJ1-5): DVKVTQSSRYLVKRTGEKVFLECVQDMDHENMFWYRQDPGLGLRLIYFSYDVKMKEKGDIPEGYSVSREKKERFSLILESASTNQTSMYLCASSQGRRAARQPQHFGDGTRLSIL.

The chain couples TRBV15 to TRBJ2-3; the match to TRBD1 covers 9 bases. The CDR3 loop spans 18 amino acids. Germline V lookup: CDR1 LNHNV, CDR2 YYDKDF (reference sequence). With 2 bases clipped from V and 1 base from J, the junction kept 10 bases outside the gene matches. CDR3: CATSRRGQGTIRTDTQYF. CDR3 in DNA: TGTGCCACCAGCAGAAGAGGACAGGGGACGATCCGCACAGATACGCAGTATTTT.

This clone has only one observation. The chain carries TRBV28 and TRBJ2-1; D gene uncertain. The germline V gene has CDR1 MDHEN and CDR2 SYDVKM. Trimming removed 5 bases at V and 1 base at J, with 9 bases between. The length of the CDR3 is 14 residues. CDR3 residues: CASSPTRSYNEQFF. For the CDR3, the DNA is TGTGCCAGCAGTCCGACACGGTCCTACAATGAGCAGTTCTTC.

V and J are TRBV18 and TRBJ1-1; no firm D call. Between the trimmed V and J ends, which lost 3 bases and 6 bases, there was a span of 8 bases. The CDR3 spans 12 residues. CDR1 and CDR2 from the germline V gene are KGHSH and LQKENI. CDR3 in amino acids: CASSPDQAEAFF. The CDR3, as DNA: TGTGCCAGCTCACCGGATCAGGCTGAAGCTTTCTTT. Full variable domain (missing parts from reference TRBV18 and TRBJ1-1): NAGVMQNPRHLVRRRGQEARLRCSPMKGHSHVYWYRQLPEEGLKFMVYLQKENIIDESGMPKERFSAEFPKEGPSILRIQQVVRGDSAAYFCASSPDQAEAFFGQGTRLTVV.

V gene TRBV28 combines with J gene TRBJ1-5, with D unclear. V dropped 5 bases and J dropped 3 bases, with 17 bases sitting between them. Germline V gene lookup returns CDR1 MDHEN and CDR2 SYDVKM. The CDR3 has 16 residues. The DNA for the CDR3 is TGTGCCAGCAGTGTAGGAGACACCTACTTCAATCAGCCCCAGCATTTT. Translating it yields CASSVGDTYFNQPQHF.

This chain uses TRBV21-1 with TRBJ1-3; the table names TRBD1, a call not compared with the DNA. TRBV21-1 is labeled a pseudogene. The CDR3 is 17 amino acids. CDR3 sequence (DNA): TGTGCCAGCATGGGATACAGGAGATTCTGGTCTGGAAACACCATATATTTT. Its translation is CASMGYRRFWSGNTIYF.

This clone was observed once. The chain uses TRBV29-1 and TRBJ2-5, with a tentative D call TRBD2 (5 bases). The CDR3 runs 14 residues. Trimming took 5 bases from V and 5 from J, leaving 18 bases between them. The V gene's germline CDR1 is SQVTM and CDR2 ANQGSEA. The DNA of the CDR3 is TGCAGCGTTACGCGGAGGATGGGCCTGGAGACCCAGTACTTC. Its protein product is CSVTRRMGLETQYF. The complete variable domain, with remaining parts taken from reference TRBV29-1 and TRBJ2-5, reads SAVISQKPSRDICQRGTSLTIQCQVDSQVTMMFWYRQQPGQSLTLIATANQGSEATYESGFVIDKFPISRPNLTFSTLTVSNMSPEDSSIYLCSVTRRMGLETQYFGPGTRLLVL.

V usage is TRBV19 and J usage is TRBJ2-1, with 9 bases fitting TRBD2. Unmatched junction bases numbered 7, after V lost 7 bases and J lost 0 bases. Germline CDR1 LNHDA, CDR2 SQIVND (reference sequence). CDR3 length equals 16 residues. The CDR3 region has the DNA TGTGCCAGTACCAAACTAGCGGGCAGCTCCTACAATGAGCAGTTCTTC. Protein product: CASTKLAGSSYNEQFF. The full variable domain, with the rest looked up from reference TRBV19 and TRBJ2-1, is DGGITQSPKYLFRKEGQNVTLSCEQNLNHDAMYWYRQDPGQGLRLIYYSQIVNDFQKGDIAEGYSVSREKKESFPLTVTSAQKNPTAFYLCASTKLAGSSYNEQFFGPGTRLTVL.

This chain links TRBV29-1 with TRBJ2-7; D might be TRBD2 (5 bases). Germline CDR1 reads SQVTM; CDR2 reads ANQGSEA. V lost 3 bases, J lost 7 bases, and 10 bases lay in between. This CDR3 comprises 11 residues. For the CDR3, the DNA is TGCAGCGTTGATGAGGGTGGTGAGCAGTACTTC. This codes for CSVDEGGEQYF.

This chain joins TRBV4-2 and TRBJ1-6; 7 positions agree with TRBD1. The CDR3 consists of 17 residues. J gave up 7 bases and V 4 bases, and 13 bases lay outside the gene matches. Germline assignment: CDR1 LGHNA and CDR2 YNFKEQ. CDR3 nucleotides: TGTGCCAGCAGCCTCGGTGAGGGGGCAGGGGAAAATTCACCCCTCCACTTT. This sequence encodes CASSLGEGAGENSPLHF.